A single sample gave rise to the 9 T cell receptor beta chains below, sequenced in a study of T cells in localized non-small cell lung cancer. Some clones are missing from TCRdb's copy, which holds only in-frame ones; the method was immunoSEQ multiplex PCR. The sample carries tens of thousands of clones, around 86% recorded once. The sequenced sample was peripheral blood, obtained before any cancer treatment. The receptor source for this set is a woman aged 40-70 years with stage I lung adenocarcinoma.

In this sample, this clone turned up once. The chain is built from TRBV6-1 and TRBJ2-1; D gene uncertain. The CDR3 totals 14 residues. V gave up 4 bases and J gave up 3 bases, with 10 bases separating them. The germline gives CDR1 MNHNS, CDR2 SASEGT. CDR3 nucleotides: TGTGCCAGCAGTGCAAACTGGGGCTACAATGAGCAGTTCTTC. The encoded protein is CASSANWGYNEQFF.

V usage is TRBV7-9 and J usage is TRBJ1-2; D perhaps matches TRBD1 (5 bases). Per the germline V gene, CDR1 is SEHNR and CDR2 is FQNEAQ (reference sequence). V was pared by 5 bases and J by 7 bases, with 11 bases between. This CDR3 is 12 amino acids long. The CDR3 nucleotides read TGTGCCAGCAGCATGCGACAGTCTGGCTACACCTTC. Amino acid sequence: CASSMRQSGYTF.

This chain links TRBV5-4 with TRBJ1-5, with unresolved D. V was cut by 4 bases and J by 2 bases, with 10 bases left in between. This CDR3 comprises 14 residues. Germline lookup yields CDR1 SGHNT and CDR2 YYREEE (reference sequence). The CDR3 coding sequence is TGTGCCAGCAGCCAGAATTTGGGCAATCAGCCCCAGCATTTT. As protein: CASSQNLGNQPQHF.

In this sample, this clone is large (0.1 to 1%). The chain recombines TRBV6-1 with TRBJ1-1; 7 bases are a match to TRBD1. Germline CDR1 reads MNHNS; CDR2 reads SASEGT. The CDR3 spans 15 residues. Germline trimming cut 0 bases from V and 5 bases from J; bases unmatched to any gene: 6. The CDR3, as DNA: TGTGCCAGCAGTGAAGCGATACCGGGACAGACTGAAGCTTTCTTT. Translated: CASSEAIPGQTEAFF.

The V gene is TRBV2, the J gene TRBJ2-5; 12 bases are shared with TRBD2. The length of the CDR3 is 14 residues. V gave up 9 bases and J gave up 1 base; unmatched junction bases: 3. The germline CDR1 and CDR2 sequences are SNHLY and FYNNEI. The CDR3 here is CASGLAGIQETQYF. CDR3 nucleotide sequence: TGTGCCAGTGGACTAGCGGGGATCCAAGAGACCCAGTACTTC.

This clone has a single count. The rearrangement uses TRBV7-9 and TRBJ1-6, with 8 bases that match TRBD1. Germline loops: CDR1 SEHNR, CDR2 FQNEAQ (reference sequence). This CDR3 comprises 16 residues. Trimming removed 0 bases from V and 9 bases from J; junction bases left unmatched: 7. The CDR3 spells CASSLAGQGGSSPLHF. CDR3 nucleotide sequence: TGTGCCAGCAGCTTAGCCGGACAGGGTGGGAGTTCACCCCTCCACTTT. The complete variable domain, with remaining parts taken from reference TRBV7-9 and TRBJ1-6, reads DTGVSQNPRHKITKRGQNVTFRCDPISEHNRLYWYRQTLGQGPEFLTYFQNEAQLEKSRLLSDRFSAERPKGSFSTLEIQRTEQGDSAMYLCASSLAGQGGSSPLHFGNGTRLTVT.

This CDR3 is CASSLGGYNSPLHF. The CDR3 DNA reads as TGTGCCAGCAGCTTGGGGGGCTATAATTCACCCCTCCACTTT. The rearrangement uses TRBV11-3 and TRBJ1-6, with a possible D match to TRBD1 (5 bases). In germline, CDR1 is SGHNT, CDR2 YENEEA. The CDR3 totals 14 residues. Trimming took off 3 bases at V and 3 bases at J, with 6 bases between the two ends.

This chain's CDR3 is CASSFLAGKGNTIYF. The CDR3 bases are TGTGCCAGCAGTTTTCTGGCAGGGAAGGGAAACACCATATATTTT. The chain recombines TRBV27 with TRBJ1-3, with D possibly matching TRBD1 (5 bases). Between the trimmed V and J ends, which lost 3 bases and 4 bases, there was a span of 13 bases. CDR1 MNHEY and CDR2 SMNVEV come from the germline V gene (reference sequence). This CDR3 spans 15 amino acids.

Written as DNA, the CDR3 is TGTGCCAGCAGCTTAGCGGGAGCTGGAAACACCATATATTTT. This encodes CASSLAGAGNTIYF. The chain couples TRBV7-8 to TRBJ1-3; D uncertain. The CDR3 is made up of 14 amino acids. Trimming removed 0 bases from V and 2 bases from J, with 5 bases in between. From germline, CDR1 is SGHVS and CDR2 FQNEAQ. Using reference TRBV7-8 and TRBJ1-3 for the parts outside the CDR3, the full variable domain is GAGVSQSPRYKVAKRGQDVALRCDPISGHVSLFWYQQALGQGPEFLTYFQNEAQLDKSGLPSDRFFAERPEGSVSTLKIQRTQQEDSAVYLCASSLAGAGNTIYFGEGSWLTVV.